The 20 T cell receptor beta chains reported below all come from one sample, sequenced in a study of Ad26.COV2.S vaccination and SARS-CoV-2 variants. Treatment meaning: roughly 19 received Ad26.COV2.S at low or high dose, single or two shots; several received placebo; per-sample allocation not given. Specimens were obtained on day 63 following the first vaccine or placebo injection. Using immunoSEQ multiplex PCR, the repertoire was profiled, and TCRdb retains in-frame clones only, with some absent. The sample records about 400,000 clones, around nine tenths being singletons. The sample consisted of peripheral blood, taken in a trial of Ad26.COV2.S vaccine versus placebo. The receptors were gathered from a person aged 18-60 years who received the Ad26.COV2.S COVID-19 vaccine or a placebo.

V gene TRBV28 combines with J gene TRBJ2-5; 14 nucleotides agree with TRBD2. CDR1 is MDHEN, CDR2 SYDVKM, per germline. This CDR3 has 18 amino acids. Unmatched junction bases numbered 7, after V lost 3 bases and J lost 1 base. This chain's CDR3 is CASSFRLAGGNLQETQYF. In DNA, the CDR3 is TGTGCCAGCAGTTTTCGACTAGCGGGGGGGAACCTCCAAGAGACCCAGTACTTC.

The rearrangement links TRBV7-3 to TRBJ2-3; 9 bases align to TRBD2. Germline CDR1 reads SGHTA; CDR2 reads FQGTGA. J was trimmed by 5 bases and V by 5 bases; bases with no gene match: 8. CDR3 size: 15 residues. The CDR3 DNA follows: TGTGCCAGCAGCCTACGGCGGGGGGGCGAAGATACGCAGTATTTT. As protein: CASSLRRGGEDTQYF. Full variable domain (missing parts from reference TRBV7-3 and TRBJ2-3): GAGVSQTPSNKVTEKGKYVELRCDPISGHTALYWYRQSLGQGPEFLIYFQGTGAADDSGLPNDRFFAVRPEGSVSTLKIQRTERGDSAVYLCASSLRRGGEDTQYFGPGTRLTVL.

Written as DNA, the CDR3 is TGTGCCCGAAGGGGGCGGGCTGAAGCTTTCTTT. This translates into CARRGRAEAFF. The chain joins TRBV7-9 to TRBJ1-1, with TRBD1 matching over 7 bases. V shed 11 bases, J shed 6 bases, and the junction held 6 bases outside the gene matches. The CDR3 spans 11 residues. Germline V gene sequence: CDR1 SEHNR, CDR2 FQNEAQ (reference sequence). The variable domain in full, with the rest retrieved from reference TRBV7-9 and TRBJ1-1, is DTGVSQNPRHKITKRGQNVTFRCDPISEHNRLYWYRQTLGQGPEFLTYFQNEAQLEKSRLLSDRFSAERPKGSFSTLEIQRTEQGDSAMYLCARRGRAEAFFGQGTRLTVV.

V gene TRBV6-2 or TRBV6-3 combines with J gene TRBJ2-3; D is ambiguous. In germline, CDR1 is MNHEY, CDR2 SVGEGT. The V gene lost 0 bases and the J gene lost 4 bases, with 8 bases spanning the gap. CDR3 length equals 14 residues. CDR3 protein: CASSYSSWADTQYF. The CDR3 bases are TGTGCCAGCAGTTACTCCTCTTGGGCAGATACGCAGTATTTT.

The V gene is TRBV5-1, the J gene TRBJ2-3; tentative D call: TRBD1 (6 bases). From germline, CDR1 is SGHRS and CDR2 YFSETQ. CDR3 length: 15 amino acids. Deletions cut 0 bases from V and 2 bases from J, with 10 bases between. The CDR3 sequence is CASSLAGVDTDTQYF. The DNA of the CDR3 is TGCGCCAGCAGCTTGGCAGGGGTGGACACAGATACGCAGTATTTT.

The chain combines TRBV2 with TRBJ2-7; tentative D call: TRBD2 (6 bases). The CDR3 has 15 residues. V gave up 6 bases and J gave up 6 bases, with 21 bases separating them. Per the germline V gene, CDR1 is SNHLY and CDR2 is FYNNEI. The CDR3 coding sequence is TGTGCCAGCAGCCTCACAATAGGGACTGGTATCGAGCAGTACTTC. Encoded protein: CASSLTIGTGIEQYF.

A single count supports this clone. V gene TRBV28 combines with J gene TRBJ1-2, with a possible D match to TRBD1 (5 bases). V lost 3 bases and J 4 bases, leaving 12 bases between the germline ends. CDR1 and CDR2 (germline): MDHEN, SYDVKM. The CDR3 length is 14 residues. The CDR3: CASSLVREIYGYTF. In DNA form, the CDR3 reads TGTGCCAGCAGTTTGGTCAGGGAGATCTATGGCTACACCTTC.

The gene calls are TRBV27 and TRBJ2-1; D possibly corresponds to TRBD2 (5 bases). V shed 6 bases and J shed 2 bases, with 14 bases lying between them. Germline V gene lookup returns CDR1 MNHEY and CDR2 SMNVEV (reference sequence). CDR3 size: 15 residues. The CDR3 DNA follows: TGTGCCAGCAGCGAACTAGTTGGGCCCTACAATGAGCAGTTCTTC. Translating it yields CASSELVGPYNEQFF.

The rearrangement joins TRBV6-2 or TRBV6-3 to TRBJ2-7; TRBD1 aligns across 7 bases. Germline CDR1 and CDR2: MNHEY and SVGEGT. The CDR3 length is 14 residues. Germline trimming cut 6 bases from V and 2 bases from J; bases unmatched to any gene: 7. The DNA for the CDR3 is TGTGCCAGCAGCCTCCGGGACAGAGCCTACGAGCAGTACTTC. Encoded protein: CASSLRDRAYEQYF.

The CDR3 protein is CASSVRGQGAEQFF. CDR3 nucleotides: TGTGCCAGCAGCGTCCGGGGACAGGGGGCTGAGCAGTTCTTC. The V gene is TRBV5-5, the J gene TRBJ2-1; TRBD1 agrees at 12 bases. The CDR3 has 14 amino acids. V gave up 4 bases and J gave up 9 bases; unmatched junction bases: 5. Germline CDR1 and CDR2: SGHKS and YYEKEE (reference sequence). The full variable domain, in which reference TRBV5-5 and TRBJ2-1 provide the parts outside the CDR3, is DAGVTQSPTHLIKTRGQQVTLRCSPISGHKSVSWYQQVLGQGPQFIFQYYEKEERGRGNFPDRFSARQFPNYSSELNVNALLLGDSALYLCASSVRGQGAEQFFGPGTRLTVL.

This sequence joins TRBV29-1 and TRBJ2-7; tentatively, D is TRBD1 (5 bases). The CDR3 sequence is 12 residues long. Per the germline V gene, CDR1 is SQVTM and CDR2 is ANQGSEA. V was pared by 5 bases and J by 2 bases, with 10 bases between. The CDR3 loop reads CSVMDIAYEQYF. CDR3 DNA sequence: TGCAGCGTTATGGACATAGCCTACGAGCAGTACTTC.

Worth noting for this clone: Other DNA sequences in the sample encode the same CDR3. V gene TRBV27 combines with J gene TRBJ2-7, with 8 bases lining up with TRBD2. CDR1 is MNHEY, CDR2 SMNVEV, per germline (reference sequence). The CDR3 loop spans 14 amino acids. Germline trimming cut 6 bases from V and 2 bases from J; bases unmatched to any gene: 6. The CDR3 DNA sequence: TGTGCCAGCAGCCCGTCGCGGGGGGCCTACGAGCAGTACTTC. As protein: CASSPSRGAYEQYF.

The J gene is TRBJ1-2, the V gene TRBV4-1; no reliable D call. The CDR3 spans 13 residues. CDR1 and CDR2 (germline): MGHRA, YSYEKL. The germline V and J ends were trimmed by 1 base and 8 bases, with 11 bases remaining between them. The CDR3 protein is CASSQVSIIGYTF. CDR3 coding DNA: TGCGCCAGCAGCCAAGTATCCATTATCGGCTACACCTTC.

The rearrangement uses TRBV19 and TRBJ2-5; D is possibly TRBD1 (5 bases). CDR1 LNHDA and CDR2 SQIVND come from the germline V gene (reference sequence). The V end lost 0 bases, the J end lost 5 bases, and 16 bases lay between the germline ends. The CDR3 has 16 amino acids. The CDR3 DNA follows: TGTGCCAGTAGTATAGACCTGGGAACCTCAGGGGAGACCCAGTACTTC. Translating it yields CASSIDLGTSGETQYF.

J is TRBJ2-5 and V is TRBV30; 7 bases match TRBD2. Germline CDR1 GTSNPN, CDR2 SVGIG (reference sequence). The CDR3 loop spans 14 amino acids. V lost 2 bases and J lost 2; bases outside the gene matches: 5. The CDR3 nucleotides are TGTGCCTGGAGTCCCGGGGGGTCACAAGAGACCCAGTACTTC. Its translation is CAWSPGGSQETQYF.

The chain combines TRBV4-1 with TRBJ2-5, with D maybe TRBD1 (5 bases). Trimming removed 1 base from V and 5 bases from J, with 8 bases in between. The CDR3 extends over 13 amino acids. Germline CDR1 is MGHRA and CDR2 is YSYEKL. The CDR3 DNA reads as TGCGCCAGCAGCCAAGTACAGGTCGAGACCCAGTACTTC. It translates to CASSQVQVETQYF.

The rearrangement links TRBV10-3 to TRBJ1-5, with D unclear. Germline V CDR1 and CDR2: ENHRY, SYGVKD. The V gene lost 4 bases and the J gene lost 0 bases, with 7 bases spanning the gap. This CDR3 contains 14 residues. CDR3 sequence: CAISGRNSNQPQHF. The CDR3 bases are TGTGCCATCAGTGGCAGAAATAGCAATCAGCCCCAGCATTTT.

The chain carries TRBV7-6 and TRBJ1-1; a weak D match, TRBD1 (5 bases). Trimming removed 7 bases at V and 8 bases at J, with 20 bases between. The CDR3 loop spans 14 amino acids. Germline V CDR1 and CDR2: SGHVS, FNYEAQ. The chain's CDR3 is CASIQGRGSGEAFF. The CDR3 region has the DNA TGTGCCAGCATCCAAGGGAGGGGCTCGGGGGAAGCTTTCTTT.

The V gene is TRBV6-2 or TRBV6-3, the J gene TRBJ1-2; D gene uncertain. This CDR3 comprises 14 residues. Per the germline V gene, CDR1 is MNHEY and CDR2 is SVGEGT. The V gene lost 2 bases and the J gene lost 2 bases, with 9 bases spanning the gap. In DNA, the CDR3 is TGTGCCAGCAGTTACCCTGAGCTAAACTATGGCTACACCTTC. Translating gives CASSYPELNYGYTF.

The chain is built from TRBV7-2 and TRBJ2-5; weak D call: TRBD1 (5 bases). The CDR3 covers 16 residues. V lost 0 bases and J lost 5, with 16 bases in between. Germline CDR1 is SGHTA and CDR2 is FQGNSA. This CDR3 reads CASSLASGAVGETQYF. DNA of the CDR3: TGTGCCAGCAGCTTAGCGAGTGGGGCGGTTGGGGAGACCCAGTACTTC. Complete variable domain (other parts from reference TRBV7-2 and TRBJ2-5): GAGVSQSPSNKVTEKGKDVELRCDPISGHTALYWYRQSLGQGLEFLIYFQGNSAPDKSGLPSDRFSAERTGGSVSTLTIQRTQQEDSAVYLCASSLASGAVGETQYFGPGTRLLVL.